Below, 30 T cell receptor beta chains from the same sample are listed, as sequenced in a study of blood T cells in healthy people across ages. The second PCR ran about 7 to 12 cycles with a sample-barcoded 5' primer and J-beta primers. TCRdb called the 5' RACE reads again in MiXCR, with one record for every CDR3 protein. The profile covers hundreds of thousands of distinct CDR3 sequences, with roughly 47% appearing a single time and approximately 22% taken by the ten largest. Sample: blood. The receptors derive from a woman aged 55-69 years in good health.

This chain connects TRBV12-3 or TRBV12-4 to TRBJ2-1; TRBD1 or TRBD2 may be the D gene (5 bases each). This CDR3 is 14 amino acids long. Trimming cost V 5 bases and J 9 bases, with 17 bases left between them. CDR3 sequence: CASSREGPGSEQFF. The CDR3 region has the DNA TGTGCCAGCAGTCGAGAGGGTCCAGGGTCTGAGCAGTTCTTC.

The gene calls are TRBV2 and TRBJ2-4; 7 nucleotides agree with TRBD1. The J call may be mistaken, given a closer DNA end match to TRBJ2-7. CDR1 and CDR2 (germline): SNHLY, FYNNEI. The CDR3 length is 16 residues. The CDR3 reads CASSQPRQGRVYEQYF. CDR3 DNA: TGTGCCAGCAGTCAACCACGACAGGGTAGGGTCTACGAGCAGTACTTC.

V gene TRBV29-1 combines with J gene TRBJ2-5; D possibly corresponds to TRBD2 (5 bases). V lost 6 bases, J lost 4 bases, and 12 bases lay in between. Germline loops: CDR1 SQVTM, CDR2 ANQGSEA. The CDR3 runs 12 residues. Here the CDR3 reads CSVRVFGETQYF. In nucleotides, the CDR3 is TGCAGCGTGAGGGTTTTTGGAGAGACCCAGTACTTC.

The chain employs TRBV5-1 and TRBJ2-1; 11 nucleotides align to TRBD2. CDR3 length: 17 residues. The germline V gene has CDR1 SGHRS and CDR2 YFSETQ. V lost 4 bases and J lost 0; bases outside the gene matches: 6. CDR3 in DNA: TGCGCCAGCAGCATAAGACTAGCGGGGAGCTCCTACAATGAGCAGTTCTTC. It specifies CASSIRLAGSSYNEQFF.

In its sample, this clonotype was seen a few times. In DNA, the CDR3 is TGTGCCAGCATCCCTAGCGTGGGAGAAGTTTACGAGCAGTACTTC. Its translation: CASIPSVGEVYEQYF. The J gene is TRBJ2-7, the V gene TRBV12-3 or TRBV12-4; the D gene is possibly TRBD2 (6 bases). The CDR3 sequence is 15 residues long. Trimming cost V 7 bases and J 4 bases, with 20 bases left between them.

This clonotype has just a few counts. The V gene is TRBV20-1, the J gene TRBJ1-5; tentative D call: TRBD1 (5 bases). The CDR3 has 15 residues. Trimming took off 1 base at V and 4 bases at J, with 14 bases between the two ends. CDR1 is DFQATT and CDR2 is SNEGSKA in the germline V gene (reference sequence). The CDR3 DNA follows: TGCAGTGCTAGAGTTCTCGACAGCCCAAATCAGCCCCAGCATTTT. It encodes CSARVLDSPNQPQHF.

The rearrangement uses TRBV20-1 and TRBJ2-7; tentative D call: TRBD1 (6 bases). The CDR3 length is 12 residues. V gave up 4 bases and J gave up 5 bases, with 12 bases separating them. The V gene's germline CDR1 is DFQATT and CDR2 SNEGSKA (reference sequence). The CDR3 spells CSANWQGNEQYF. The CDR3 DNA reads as TGCAGTGCTAACTGGCAGGGGAACGAGCAGTACTTC.

DNA for the CDR3: TGTGCCAGCAGCTTAGCGGGAGATTTCCACGAGCAGTACTTC. It specifies CASSLAGDFHEQYF. The chain carries TRBV7-2 and TRBJ2-4; D may be TRBD2 (5 bases). Judging by the DNA end, TRBJ2-7 fits better; the J call may be wrong. Per germline, CDR1 SGHTA and CDR2 FQGNSA. The CDR3 covers 14 residues.

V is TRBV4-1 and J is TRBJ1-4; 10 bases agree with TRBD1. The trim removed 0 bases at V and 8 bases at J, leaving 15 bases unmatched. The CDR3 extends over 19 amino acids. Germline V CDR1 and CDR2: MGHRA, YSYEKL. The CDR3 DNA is TGCGCCAGCAGCCAAGAATCATTTTACCGGGACAGGGGTAGCGAAAAACTGTTTTTT. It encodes CASSQESFYRDRGSEKLFF.

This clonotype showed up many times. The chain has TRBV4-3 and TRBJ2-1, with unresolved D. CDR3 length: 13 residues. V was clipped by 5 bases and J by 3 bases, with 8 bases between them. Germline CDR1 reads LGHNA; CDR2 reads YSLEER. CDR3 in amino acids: CASSLRRYNEQFF. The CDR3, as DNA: TGCGCCAGCAGCTTACGGCGCTACAATGAGCAGTTCTTC.

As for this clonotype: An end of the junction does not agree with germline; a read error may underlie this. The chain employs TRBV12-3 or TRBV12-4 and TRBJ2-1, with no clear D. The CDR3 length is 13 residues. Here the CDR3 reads CVSSPTAWNEQFF. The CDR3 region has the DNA TGTGTCAGCAGTCCAACCGCGTGGAATGAGCAGTTCTTC.

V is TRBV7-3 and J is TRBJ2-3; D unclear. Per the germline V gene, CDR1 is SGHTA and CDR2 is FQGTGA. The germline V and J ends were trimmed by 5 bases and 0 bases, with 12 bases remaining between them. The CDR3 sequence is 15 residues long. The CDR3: CASSPGRVSTDTQYF. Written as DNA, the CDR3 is TGTGCCAGCAGCCCTGGACGGGTTAGCACAGATACGCAGTATTTT.

In nucleotides, the CDR3 is TGTGCCAGCAGCTTTTTAGAACTAGCTCCCTACAATGAGCAGTTCTTC. It codes for CASSFLELAPYNEQFF. The chain combines TRBV5-6 with TRBJ2-1; D may be TRBD2 (6 bases). The CDR3 contains 16 residues. Trimming cost V 2 bases and J 2 bases, with 14 bases left between them. The germline V gene encodes CDR1 SGHDT and CDR2 YYEEEE.

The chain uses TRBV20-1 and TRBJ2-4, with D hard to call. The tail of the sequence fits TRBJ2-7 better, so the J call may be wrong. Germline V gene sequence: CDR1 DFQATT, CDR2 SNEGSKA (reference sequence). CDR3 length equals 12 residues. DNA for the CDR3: TGCAGTGCTAGAGGGCCAGATTACGAGCAGTACTTC. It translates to CSARGPDYEQYF.

CDR3 sequence (DNA): TGCGCCAGCAGTTTTTACACGGGCTACAATGAGCAGTTCTTC. Translation: CASSFYTGYNEQFF. The chain links TRBV5-1 to TRBJ2-1; no clear D. The germline gives CDR1 SGHRS, CDR2 YFSETQ. Trimming left V 5 bases short and J 3 bases short, with 12 bases between. The CDR3 is 14 amino acids.

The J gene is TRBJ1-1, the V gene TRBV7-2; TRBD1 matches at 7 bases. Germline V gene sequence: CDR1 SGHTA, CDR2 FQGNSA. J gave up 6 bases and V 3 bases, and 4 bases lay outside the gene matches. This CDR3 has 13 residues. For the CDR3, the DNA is TGTGCCAGCAGCTTTGGGCAGGGGGCTGAAGCTTTCTTT. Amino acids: CASSFGQGAEAFF. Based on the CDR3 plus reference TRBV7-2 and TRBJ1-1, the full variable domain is GAGVSQSPSNKVTEKGKDVELRCDPISGHTALYWYRQSLGQGLEFLIYFQGNSAPDKSGLPSDRFSAERTGGSVSTLTIQRTQQEDSAVYLCASSFGQGAEAFFGQGTRLTVV.

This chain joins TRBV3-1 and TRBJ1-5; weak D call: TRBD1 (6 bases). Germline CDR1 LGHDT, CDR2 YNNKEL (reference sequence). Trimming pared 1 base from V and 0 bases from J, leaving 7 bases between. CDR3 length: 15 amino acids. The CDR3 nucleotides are TGTGCCAGCAGCCAAGGGGGGCTTAGCAATCAGCCCCAGCATTTT. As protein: CASSQGGLSNQPQHF. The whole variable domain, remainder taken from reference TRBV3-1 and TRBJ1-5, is DTAVSQTPKYLVTQMGNDKSIKCEQNLGHDTMYWYKQDSKKFLKIMFSYNNKELIINETVPNRFSPKSPDKAHLNLHINSLELGDSAVYFCASSQGGLSNQPQHFGDGTRLSIL.

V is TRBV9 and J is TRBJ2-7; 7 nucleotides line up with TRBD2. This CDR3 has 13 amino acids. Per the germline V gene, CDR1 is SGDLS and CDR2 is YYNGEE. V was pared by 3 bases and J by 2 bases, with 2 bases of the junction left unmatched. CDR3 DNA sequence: TGTGCCAGCAGCGCAAGCGGGACCTACGAGCAGTACTTC. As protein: CASSASGTYEQYF. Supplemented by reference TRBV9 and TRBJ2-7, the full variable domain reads DSGVTQTPKHLITATGQRVTLRCSPRSGDLSVYWYQQSLDQGLQFLIQYYNGEERAKGNILERFSAQQFPDLHSELNLSSLELGDSALYFCASSASGTYEQYFGPGTRLTVT.

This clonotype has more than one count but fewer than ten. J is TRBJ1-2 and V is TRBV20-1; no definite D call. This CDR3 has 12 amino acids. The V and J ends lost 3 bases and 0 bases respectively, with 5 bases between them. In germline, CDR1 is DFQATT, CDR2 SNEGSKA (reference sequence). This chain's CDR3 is CSARGTNYGYTF. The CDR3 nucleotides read TGCAGTGCTAGGGGGACTAACTATGGCTACACCTTC.

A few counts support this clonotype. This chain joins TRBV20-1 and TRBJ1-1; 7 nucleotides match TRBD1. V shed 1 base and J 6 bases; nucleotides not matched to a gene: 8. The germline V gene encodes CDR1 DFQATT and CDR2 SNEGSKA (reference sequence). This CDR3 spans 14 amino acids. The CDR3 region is CSARAATGTPEAFF. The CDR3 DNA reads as TGCAGTGCTAGAGCCGCGACAGGGACCCCTGAAGCTTTCTTT.

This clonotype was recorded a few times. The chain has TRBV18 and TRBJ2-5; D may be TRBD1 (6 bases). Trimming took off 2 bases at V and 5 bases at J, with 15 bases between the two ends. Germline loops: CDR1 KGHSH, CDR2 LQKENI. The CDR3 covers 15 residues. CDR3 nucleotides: TGTGCCAGCTCACCAAATCAGGGGTTCGAGGAGACCCAGTACTTC. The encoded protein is CASSPNQGFEETQYF.

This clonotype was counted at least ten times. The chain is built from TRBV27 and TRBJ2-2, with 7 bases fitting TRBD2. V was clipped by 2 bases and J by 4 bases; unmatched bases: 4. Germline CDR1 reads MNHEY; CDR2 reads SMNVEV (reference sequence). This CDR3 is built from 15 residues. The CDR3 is CASSLAASGTGELFF. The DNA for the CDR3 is TGTGCCAGCAGTTTAGCGGCTAGCGGCACCGGGGAGCTGTTTTTT.

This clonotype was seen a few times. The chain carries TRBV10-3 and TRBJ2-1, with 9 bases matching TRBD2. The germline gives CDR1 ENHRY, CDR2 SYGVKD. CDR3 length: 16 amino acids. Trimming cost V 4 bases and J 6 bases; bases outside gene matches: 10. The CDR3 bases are TGTGCCATCAGTGGTAGGGTAGCGGGGGATTTCAATGAGCAGTTCTTC. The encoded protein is CAISGRVAGDFNEQFF.

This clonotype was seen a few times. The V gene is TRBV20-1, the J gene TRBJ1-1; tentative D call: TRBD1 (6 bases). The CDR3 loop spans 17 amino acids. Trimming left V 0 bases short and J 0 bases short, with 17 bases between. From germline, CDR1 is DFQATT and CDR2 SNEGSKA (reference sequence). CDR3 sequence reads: CSARETWAGAMNTEAFF. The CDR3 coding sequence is TGCAGTGCTAGAGAAACTTGGGCAGGGGCTATGAACACTGAAGCTTTCTTT.

The CDR3 DNA reads TGTGCCAGCAGTTTAACTCTGGCCCTTGAAAAACTGTTTTTT. Its translation: CASSLTLALEKLFF. V and J are TRBV12-3 or TRBV12-4 and TRBJ1-4; no reliable D call. The CDR3 covers 14 residues. Trimming took 2 bases from V and 7 from J, leaving 11 bases between them.

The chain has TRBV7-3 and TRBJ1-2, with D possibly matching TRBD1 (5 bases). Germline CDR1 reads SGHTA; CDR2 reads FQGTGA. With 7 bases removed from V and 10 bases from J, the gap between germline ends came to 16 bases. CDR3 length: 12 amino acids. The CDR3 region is CASTPGRWDYTF. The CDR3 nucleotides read TGTGCCAGCACCCCAGGGCGGTGGGACTACACCTTC. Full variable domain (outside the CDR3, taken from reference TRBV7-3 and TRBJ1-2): GAGVSQTPSNKVTEKGKYVELRCDPISGHTALYWYRQSLGQGPEFLIYFQGTGAADDSGLPNDRFFAVRPEGSVSTLKIQRTERGDSAVYLCASTPGRWDYTFGSGTRLTVV.

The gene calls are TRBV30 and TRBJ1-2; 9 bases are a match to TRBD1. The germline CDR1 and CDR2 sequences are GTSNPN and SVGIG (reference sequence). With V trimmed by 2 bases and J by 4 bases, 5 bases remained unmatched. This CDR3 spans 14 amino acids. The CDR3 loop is CAWSKTTGGYGYTF. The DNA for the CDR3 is TGTGCCTGGAGTAAAACGACAGGGGGCTATGGCTACACCTTC.

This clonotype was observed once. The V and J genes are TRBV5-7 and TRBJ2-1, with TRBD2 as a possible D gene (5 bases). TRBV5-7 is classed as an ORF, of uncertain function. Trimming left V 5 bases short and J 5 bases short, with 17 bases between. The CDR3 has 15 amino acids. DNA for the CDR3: TGTGCCAGCAGAGCTAGAGAGGGAACGCACAATGAGCAGTTCTTC. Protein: CASRAREGTHNEQFF.

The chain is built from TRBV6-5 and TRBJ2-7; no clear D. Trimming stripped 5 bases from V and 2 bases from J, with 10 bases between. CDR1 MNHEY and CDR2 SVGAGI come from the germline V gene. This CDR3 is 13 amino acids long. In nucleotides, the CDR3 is TGTGCCAGCAGTCGGGTCTTAGCCTACGAGCAGTACTTC. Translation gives CASSRVLAYEQYF.

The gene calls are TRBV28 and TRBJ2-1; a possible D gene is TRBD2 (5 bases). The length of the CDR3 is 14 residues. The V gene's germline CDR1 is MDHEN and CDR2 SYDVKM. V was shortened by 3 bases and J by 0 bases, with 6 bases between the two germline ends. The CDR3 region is CASSLRVSYNEQFF. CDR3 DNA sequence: TGTGCCAGCAGTTTGCGGGTCTCCTACAATGAGCAGTTCTTC.